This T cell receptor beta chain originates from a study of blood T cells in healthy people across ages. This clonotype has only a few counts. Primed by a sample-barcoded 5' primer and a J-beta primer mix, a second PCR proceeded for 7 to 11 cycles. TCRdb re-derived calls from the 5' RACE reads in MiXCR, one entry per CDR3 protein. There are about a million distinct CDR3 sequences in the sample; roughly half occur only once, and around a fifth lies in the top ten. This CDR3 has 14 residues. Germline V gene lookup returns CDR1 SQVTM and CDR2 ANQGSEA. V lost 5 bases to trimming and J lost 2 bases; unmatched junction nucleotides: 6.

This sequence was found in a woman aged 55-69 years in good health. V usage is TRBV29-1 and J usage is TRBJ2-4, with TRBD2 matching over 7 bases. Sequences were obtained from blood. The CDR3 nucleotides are TGCAGCGTTTGGGATAGCGGGTCCAAAAACATTCAGTACTTC. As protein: CSVWDSGSKNIQYF.